The entry below describes one TCR beta chain. The sample has other DNA sequences that encode this CDR3 too. The V end lost 3 bases, the J end lost 3 bases, and 7 bases lay between the germline ends. CDR1 is KGHSH and CDR2 is LQKENI in the germline V gene. The CDR3 is 13 residues long. This record belongs to a study of blood T cell repertoires in COVID-19. TCRdb's copy holds only in-frame clones and misses some; the assay was immunoSEQ multiplex PCR. The repertoire holds some 250,000 clones, with around 85% as singletons. The receptor was isolated from a woman older than 75 with acute or convalescent COVID-19. This chain connects TRBV18 to TRBJ2-3, with TRBD2 as a possible D gene (5 bases). The specimen was peripheral blood. This CDR3 is CASSPRGTDTQYF. As DNA, the CDR3 is TGTGCCAGCTCACCCCGGGGAACAGATACGCAGTATTTT.